The rows below give T cell receptor beta chains drawn from one sample of a study of early T cells in non-severe SARS-CoV-2 infection. MiXCR was run by TCRdb on the 5' RACE reads, yielding one entry per CDR3 protein. The data contain approximately 66,000 distinct CDR3 sequences, roughly an eighth of them seen just once; the ten biggest clones take up roughly 5.3%. The source material was whole blood. These receptor sequences come from an adult who was a healthcare worker with PCR-confirmed SARS-CoV-2 infection or an uninfected control (not recorded which). CDR3s include the opening cysteine and the closing phenylalanine or tryptophan. The order of the fields is CDR3 length, V gene, J gene, CDR3 protein.

len: 15; v_gene: TRBV20-1; j_gene: TRBJ2-3; CDR3aa: CSARDATSSTDTQYF
len: 11; v_gene: TRBV30; j_gene: TRBJ2-3; CDR3aa: CAWGTTDTQYF
len: 16; v_gene: TRBV14; j_gene: TRBJ2-7; CDR3aa: CASSQGRLAAAYEQYF
len: 14; v_gene: TRBV28; j_gene: TRBJ2-7; CDR3aa: CASSLMGIRSEQYF
len: 15; v_gene: TRBV3-1; j_gene: TRBJ2-3; CDR3aa: CASSQVAGGTDTQYF
len: 15; v_gene: TRBV20-1; j_gene: TRBJ1-5; CDR3aa: CSARREGAGNQPQHF
len: 17; v_gene: TRBV7-9; j_gene: TRBJ2-5; CDR3aa: CASSSTGLAGIRETQYF
len: 15; v_gene: TRBV5-1; j_gene: TRBJ1-2; CDR3aa: CASREVPTGRYGYTF
len: 14; v_gene: TRBV29-1; j_gene: TRBJ1-5; CDR3aa: CSVESAGTDQPQHF
len: 12; v_gene: TRBV29-1; j_gene: TRBJ2-5; CDR3aa: CSVWPTQETQYF
len: 13; v_gene: TRBV30; j_gene: TRBJ1-5; CDR3aa: CAWSGQVNQPQHF
len: 16; v_gene: TRBV12-3/TRBV12-4; j_gene: TRBJ2-2; CDR3aa: CASSLNILGRAGELFF
len: 13; v_gene: TRBV4-3; j_gene: TRBJ2-1; CDR3aa: CASSQDFGDEQFF
len: 15; v_gene: TRBV12-3/TRBV12-4; j_gene: TRBJ2-4; CDR3aa: CASRPWGTAKNIQYF
len: 16; v_gene: TRBV12-3/TRBV12-4; j_gene: TRBJ1-2; CDR3aa: CASSSRGLGGAADYTF
len: 18; v_gene: TRBV7-4; j_gene: TRBJ2-2; CDR3aa: CASSLLAGALTNTGELFF
len: 14; v_gene: TRBV2; j_gene: TRBJ2-3; CDR3aa: CASGGLASGDTQYF
len: 17; v_gene: TRBV24-1; j_gene: TRBJ2-2; CDR3aa: CATSDIGRESVSGELFF
len: 14; v_gene: TRBV12-3/TRBV12-4; j_gene: TRBJ1-6; CDR3aa: CASGRSSYNSPLHF
len: 15; v_gene: TRBV7-8; j_gene: TRBJ2-3; CDR3aa: CASSFTGGRTDTQYF
len: 12; v_gene: TRBV10-3; j_gene: TRBJ2-1; CDR3aa: CAISQASDEQFF
len: 13; v_gene: TRBV7-6; j_gene: TRBJ1-4; CDR3aa: CASSLRTDEKLFF
len: 12; v_gene: TRBV11-2; j_gene: TRBJ2-5; CDR3aa: CASSPVAETQYF
len: 18; v_gene: TRBV20-1; j_gene: TRBJ2-3; CDR3aa: CSARDEPGLAALGDTQYF
len: 14; v_gene: TRBV6-6; j_gene: TRBJ1-1; CDR3aa: CASSYFARDTEAFF
len: 16; v_gene: TRBV12-3/TRBV12-4; j_gene: TRBJ1-5; CDR3aa: CASSLRSGPRNQPQHF
len: 14; v_gene: TRBV27; j_gene: TRBJ2-5; CDR3aa: CAQLGPWVQETQYF
len: 15; v_gene: TRBV20-1; j_gene: TRBJ2-3; CDR3aa: CSARDGASEADTQYF
len: 14; v_gene: TRBV7-9; j_gene: TRBJ1-2; CDR3aa: CASSLAAANYGYTF
len: 15; v_gene: TRBV29-1; j_gene: TRBJ1-5; CDR3aa: CSVGDRGGSNQPQHF
len: 17; v_gene: TRBV24-1; j_gene: TRBJ2-5; CDR3aa: CATSDALAGVHRETQYF
len: 16; v_gene: TRBV5-1; j_gene: TRBJ2-2; CDR3aa: CASGRQGNLNTGELFF
len: 16; v_gene: TRBV12-3/TRBV12-4; j_gene: TRBJ2-3; CDR3aa: CASSPRDRGPLGTQYF
len: 16; v_gene: TRBV7-3; j_gene: TRBJ2-5; CDR3aa: CASSRMGDPMGETQYF
len: 12; v_gene: TRBV3-1; j_gene: TRBJ2-5; CDR3aa: CASSQGEETQYF
len: 16; v_gene: TRBV5-1; j_gene: TRBJ2-7; CDR3aa: CASSHAPGAHTYEQYF
len: 15; v_gene: TRBV27; j_gene: TRBJ2-7; CDR3aa: CASFRAAGGSYEQYF
len: 13; v_gene: TRBV7-9; j_gene: TRBJ1-1; CDR3aa: CASSFQGQGVAFF
len: 16; v_gene: TRBV6-4; j_gene: TRBJ2-1; CDR3aa: CASSDSGTSGYNEQFF